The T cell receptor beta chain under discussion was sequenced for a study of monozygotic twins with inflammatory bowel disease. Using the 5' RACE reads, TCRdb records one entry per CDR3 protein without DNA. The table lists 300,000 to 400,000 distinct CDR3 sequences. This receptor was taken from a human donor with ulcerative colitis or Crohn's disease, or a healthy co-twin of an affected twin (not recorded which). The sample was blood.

CDR3 amino acids: CASRLGLGGDNYGYTF. The chain carries TRBV12-2 and TRBJ1-2; lacking DNA, the TRBD1 call made by TCRdb goes unchecked. TRBV12-2 is a pseudogene locus. The CDR3 contains 16 residues.